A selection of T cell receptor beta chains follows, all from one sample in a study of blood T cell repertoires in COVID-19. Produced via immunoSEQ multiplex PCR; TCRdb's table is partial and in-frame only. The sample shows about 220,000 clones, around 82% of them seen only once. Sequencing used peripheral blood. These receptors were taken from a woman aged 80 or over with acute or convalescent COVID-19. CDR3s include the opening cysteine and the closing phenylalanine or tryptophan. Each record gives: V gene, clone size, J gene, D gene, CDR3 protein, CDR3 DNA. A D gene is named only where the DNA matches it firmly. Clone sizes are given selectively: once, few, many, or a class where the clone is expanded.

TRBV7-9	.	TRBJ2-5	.	CASSFFRNLETQYF	TGTGCCAGCAGCTTCTTTAGAAATCTGGAGACCCAGTACTTC
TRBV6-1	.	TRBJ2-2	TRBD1	CASSEQGTGLTGELFF	TGTGCCAGCAGTGAACAGGGGACAGGGTTAACCGGGGAGCTGTTTTTT
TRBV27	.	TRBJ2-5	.	CASSLQAGGARETQYF	TGTGCCAGCAGTTTACAGGCTGGGGGGGCGAGAGAGACCCAGTACTTC
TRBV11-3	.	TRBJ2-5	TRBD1	CASRQLGTEETQYF	TGTGCCAGCAGACAATTAGGGACAGAAGAGACCCAGTACTTC
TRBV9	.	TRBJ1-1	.	CASSVGGIVNTEAFF	TGTGCCAGCAGCGTAGGGGGCATCGTGAACACTGAAGCTTTCTTT
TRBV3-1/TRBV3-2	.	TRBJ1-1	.	CASSQGGSEAFF	TGTGCCAGCAGCCAAGGAGGTTCCGAAGCTTTCTTT
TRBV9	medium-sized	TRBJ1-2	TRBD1	CASSVGTGRGGYTF	TGTGCCAGCAGCGTAGGGACAGGGAGGGGCGGCTACACCTTC
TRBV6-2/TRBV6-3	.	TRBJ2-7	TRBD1	CASSYDGTATYEQYF	TGTGCCAGCAGTTACGACGGGACAGCGACCTACGAGCAGTACTTC
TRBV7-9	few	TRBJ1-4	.	CASSLGQIYEKLFF	TGTGCCAGCAGCTTAGGACAGATCTATGAGAAACTGTTTTTT
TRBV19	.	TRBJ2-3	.	CASSPGGGSTDTQYF	TGTGCCAGTAGCCCGGGGGGCGGCAGCACAGATACGCAGTATTTT
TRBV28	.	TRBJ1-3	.	CATTVGNTIYF	TGTGCCACCACGGTTGGAAACACCATATATTTT
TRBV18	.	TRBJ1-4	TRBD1	CASSPPRGQGTNEKLFF	TGTGCCAGCTCACCACCCAGGGGGCAGGGGACTAATGAAAAACTGTTTTTT
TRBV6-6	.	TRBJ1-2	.	CASRGRDSFYGYTF	TGTGCCAGCAGGGGTCGCGACAGCTTCTATGGCTACACCTTC
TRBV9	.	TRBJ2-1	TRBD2	CASSRGASGSYNEQFF	TGTGCCAGCAGCAGAGGTGCTAGCGGGTCCTACAATGAGCAGTTCTTC
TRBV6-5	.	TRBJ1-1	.	CASSSAHGTEAFF	TGTGCCAGCAGTTCAGCCCACGGGACTGAAGCTTTCTTT
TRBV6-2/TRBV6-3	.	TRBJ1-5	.	CASSPSGGGSNQPQHF	TGTGCCAGCAGTCCCTCCGGGGGTGGTAGCAATCAGCCCCAGCATTTT
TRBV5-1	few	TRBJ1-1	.	CASSLEAGITEAFF	TGCGCCAGCAGCTTGGAGGCAGGGATCACTGAAGCTTTCTTT
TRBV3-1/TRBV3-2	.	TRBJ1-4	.	CASSRGATNEKLFF	TGTGCCAGCAGCCGGGGGGCAACTAATGAAAAACTGTTTTTT
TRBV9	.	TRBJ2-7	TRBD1	CASSVGQGAAYEQYF	TGTGCCAGCAGCGTAGGGCAGGGGGCGGCCTACGAGCAGTACTTC
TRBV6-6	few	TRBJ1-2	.	CASSYSEANYGYTF	TGTGCCAGCAGTTACTCAGAGGCTAACTATGGCTACACCTTC
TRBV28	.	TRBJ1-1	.	CASSPVNRGYTEAFF	TGTGCCAGCAGTCCCGTAAATCGGGGGTACACTGAAGCTTTCTTT
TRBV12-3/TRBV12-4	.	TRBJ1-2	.	CASSLGLGGGYTF	TGTGCCAGCAGCTTGGGGCTAGGGGGAGGCTACACCTTC
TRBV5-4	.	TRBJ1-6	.	CASSLAGTSSSPLHF	TGTGCCAGCAGCTTGGCCGGGACTTCCTCGTCACCCCTCCACTTT
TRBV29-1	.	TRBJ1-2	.	CSVVDRGQGNYGYTF	TGCAGCGTTGTAGATCGTGGGCAGGGCAACTATGGCTACACCTTC
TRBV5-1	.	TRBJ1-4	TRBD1	CASSPTPTGVNEKLFF	TGCGCCAGCAGTCCTACCCCGACAGGGGTTAATGAAAAACTGTTTTTT